Listed here are 5 T cell receptor beta chains from one sample, sequenced in a study of monozygotic twins with inflammatory bowel disease. TCRdb re-called the 5' RACE reads; every CDR3 protein appears as one record, without DNA. The ten most abundant clones cover roughly an eighth of a sample with over 100,000 distinct CDR3 sequences. The specimen sequenced was blood. The source of these receptors is a human donor with ulcerative colitis or Crohn's disease, or a healthy co-twin of an affected twin (not recorded which).

The chain links TRBV7-2 to TRBJ1-5; as DNA is missing, the TRBD1 call by TCRdb cannot be tested. Germline CDR1 is SGHTA and CDR2 is FQGNSA. CDR3 length equals 15 residues. Here the CDR3 reads CASSLVQGVYQPQHF.

The chain carries TRBV4-3 and TRBJ1-5; TCRdb names TRBD1, which stays unverified in the absence of DNA. Germline CDR1 reads LGHNA; CDR2 reads YSLEER. CDR3 size: 15 residues. CDR3 residues: CASSQDSRGNQPQHF.

The rearrangement joins TRBV12-3 or TRBV12-4 to TRBJ2-7; TCRdb's D call of TRBD1 is untestable without DNA. The CDR3 extends over 12 amino acids. CDR3 residues: CASSVTPYEQYF.

V gene TRBV12-3 or TRBV12-4 combines with J gene TRBJ2-1; the D gene TCRdb calls, TRBD1, cannot be checked with no DNA. The CDR3 contains 12 residues. The CDR3 sequence is CASSFSRGKQFF.

The CDR3 loop reads CASLGLADDEQFF. The rearrangement uses TRBV5-1 and TRBJ2-1. From germline, CDR1 is SGHRS and CDR2 YFSETQ. The CDR3 contains 13 residues. The full variable domain, its missing parts supplied by reference TRBV5-1 and TRBJ2-1, is KAGVTQTPRYLIKTRGQQVTLSCSPISGHRSVSWYQQTPGQGLQFLFEYFSETQRNKGNFPGRFSGRQFSNSRSEMNVSTLELGDSALYLCASLGLADDEQFFGPGTRLTVL.